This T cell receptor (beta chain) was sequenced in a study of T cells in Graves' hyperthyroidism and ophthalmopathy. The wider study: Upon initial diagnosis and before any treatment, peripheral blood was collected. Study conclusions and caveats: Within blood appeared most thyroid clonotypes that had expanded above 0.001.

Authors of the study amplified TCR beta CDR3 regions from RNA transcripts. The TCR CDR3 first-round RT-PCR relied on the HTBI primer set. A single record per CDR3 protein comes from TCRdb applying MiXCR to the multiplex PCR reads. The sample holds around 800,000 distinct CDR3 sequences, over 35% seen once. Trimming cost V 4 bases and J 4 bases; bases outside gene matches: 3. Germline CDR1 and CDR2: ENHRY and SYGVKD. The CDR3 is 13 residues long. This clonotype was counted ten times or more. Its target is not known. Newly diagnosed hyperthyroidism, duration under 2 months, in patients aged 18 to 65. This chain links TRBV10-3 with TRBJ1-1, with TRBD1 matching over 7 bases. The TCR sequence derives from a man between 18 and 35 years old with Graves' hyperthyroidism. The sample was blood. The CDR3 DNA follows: TGTGCCATCAGTGCAGGGGGGAGCACTGAAGCTTTCTTT. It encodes CAISAGGSTEAFF.